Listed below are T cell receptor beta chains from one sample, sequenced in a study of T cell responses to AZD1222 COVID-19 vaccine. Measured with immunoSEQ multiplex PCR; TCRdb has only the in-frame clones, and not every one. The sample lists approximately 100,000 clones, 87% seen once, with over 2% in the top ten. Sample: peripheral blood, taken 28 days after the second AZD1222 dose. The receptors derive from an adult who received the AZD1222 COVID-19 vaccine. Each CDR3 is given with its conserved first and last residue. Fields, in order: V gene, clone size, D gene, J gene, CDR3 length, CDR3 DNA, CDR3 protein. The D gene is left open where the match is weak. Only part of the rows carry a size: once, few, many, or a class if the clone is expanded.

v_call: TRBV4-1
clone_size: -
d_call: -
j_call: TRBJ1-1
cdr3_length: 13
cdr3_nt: TGCGCCAGCAGCCAGGGCAAGTGGACTGAAGCTTTCTTT
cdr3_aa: CASSQGKWTEAFF

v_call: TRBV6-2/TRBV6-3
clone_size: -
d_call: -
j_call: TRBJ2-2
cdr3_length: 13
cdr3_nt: TGTGCCAGCACCCCGTTCGATACCGGGGAGCTGTTTTTT
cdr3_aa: CASTPFDTGELFF

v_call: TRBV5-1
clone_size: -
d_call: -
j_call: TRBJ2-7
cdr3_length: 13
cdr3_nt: TGCGCCAGCAGCGTCTCTAGGGGCTACGAGCAGTACTTC
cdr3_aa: CASSVSRGYEQYF

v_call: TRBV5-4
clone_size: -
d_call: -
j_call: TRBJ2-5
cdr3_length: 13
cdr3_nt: TGTGCCAGCAGCCCTCCCGGGGGCGAGACCCAGTACTTC
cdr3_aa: CASSPPGGETQYF

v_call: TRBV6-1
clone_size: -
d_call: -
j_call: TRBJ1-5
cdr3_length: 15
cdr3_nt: TGTGCCAGCAGTGAAGTCTCTGGCAGGGGTCAGCCCCAGCATTTT
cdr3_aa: CASSEVSGRGQPQHF

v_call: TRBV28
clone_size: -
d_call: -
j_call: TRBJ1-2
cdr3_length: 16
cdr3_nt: TGTGCCAGCAGTTCCCCGGGATCCGCGATTAACTATGGCTACACCTTC
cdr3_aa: CASSSPGSAINYGYTF

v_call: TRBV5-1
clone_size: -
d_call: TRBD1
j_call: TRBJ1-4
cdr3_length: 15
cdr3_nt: TGCGCCAGCAGCTTTTCAACAGGGGCGGATGAAAAACTGTTTTTT
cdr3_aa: CASSFSTGADEKLFF

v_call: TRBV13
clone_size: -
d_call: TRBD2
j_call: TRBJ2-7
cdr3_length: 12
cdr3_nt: TGTGCCAGCAAAACGGGAGGGTACGAGCAGTACTTC
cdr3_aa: CASKTGGYEQYF

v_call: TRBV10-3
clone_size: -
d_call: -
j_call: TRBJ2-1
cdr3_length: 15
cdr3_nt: TGTGCCATCAGTGAAGGACTCAGCTCCTACAATGAGCAGTTCTTC
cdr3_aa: CAISEGLSSYNEQFF

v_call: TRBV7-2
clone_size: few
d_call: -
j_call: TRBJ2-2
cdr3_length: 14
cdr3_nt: TGTGCCAGCAGCGAAGCGGTTCCTCCCGGGGAGCTGTTTTTT
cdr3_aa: CASSEAVPPGELFF

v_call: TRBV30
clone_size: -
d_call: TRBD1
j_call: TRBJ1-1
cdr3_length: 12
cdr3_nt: TGTGCCTGGAGTGCCGAGACAGGGAGAGCTTTCTTT
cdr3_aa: CAWSAETGRAFF

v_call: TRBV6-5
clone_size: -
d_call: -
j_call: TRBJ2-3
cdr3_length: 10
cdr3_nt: TGTGCCAGCAGCGAAGATACGCAGTATTTT
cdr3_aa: CASSEDTQYF

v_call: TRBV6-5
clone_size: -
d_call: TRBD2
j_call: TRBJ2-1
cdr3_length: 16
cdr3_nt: TGTGCCAGCAGTTCCCTAGCGGGAGGGCTCGGGAGCGGGCAGTTCTTC
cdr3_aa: CASSSLAGGLGSGQFF